This TCR beta chain was profiled in a study of cytomegalovirus exposure and HLA in healthy donors. About the research overall: T cells numbering about 200 million yielded 100 million to 120 million unique TCR beta sequences in an earlier analysis.

Researchers ran the PCR with 60 Vbeta and 13 Jbeta primers. Here immunoSEQ multiplex PCR was the method, and the copy in TCRdb shows in-frame clones only, minus some. The sample lists roughly 120,000 clones, 77% occurring once. There are 18 residues in the CDR3. Germline V CDR1 and CDR2: SGDLS, YYNGEE. J gave up 4 bases and V 1 base, and 11 bases lay outside the gene matches. Although they were nominally healthy when sampled, donors likely had unrecorded immune exposures. The chain links TRBV9 to TRBJ2-1; TRBD1 aligns across 10 bases. Sequenced: PBMCs. The sequence came from a human donor in good health. Here the CDR3 DNA reads TGTGCCAGCAGCGTATACGGGACAGGGGTGATCCTGTACAATGAGCAGTTCTTC. This translates into CASSVYGTGVILYNEQFF.